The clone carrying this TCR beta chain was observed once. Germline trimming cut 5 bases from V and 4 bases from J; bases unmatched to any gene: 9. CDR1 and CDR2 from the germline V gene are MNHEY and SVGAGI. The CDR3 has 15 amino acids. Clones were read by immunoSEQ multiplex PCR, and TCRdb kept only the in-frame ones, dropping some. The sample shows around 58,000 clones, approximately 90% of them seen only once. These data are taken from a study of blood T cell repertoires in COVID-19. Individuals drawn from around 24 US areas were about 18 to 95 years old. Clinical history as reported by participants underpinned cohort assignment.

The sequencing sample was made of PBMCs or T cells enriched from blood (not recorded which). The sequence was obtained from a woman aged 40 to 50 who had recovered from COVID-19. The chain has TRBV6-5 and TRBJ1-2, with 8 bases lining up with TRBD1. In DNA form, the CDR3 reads TGTGCCAGCAGTCCCGGACAGGGATTATTCTATGGCTACACCTTC. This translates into CASSPGQGLFYGYTF.